The 20 T cell receptor beta chains reported below all come from one sample, sequenced in a study of siplizumab effects on memory and regulatory T cells. Using immunoSEQ multiplex PCR, the repertoire was profiled, and TCRdb retains in-frame clones only, with some absent. The sample shows around 95,000 clones, approximately 92% of them seen only once. Sequenced material: CD4+ T cells sorted from blood. These receptors were obtained from a human donor in good health.

A single count supports this clone. The chain has TRBV7-2 and TRBJ2-2; 11 bases are a match to TRBD2. With V trimmed by 6 bases and J by 7 bases, 7 bases remained unmatched. CDR3 length: 15 amino acids. Germline lookup yields CDR1 SGHTA and CDR2 FQGNSA. The DNA of the CDR3 is TGTGCCAGCAGTCCAAGACTAGCGGGGTTCGGGGAGCTGTTTTTT. Amino acids: CASSPRLAGFGELFF.

The rearrangement links TRBV6-5 to TRBJ1-2; possibly TRBD1 for D (6 bases). V dropped 5 bases and J dropped 7 bases, with 20 bases sitting between them. This CDR3 has 15 amino acids. Germline lookup yields CDR1 MNHEY and CDR2 SVGAGI. The CDR3 sequence is CASSPPSNGQLGYTF. The CDR3 nucleotides read TGTGCCAGCAGTCCCCCATCAAACGGACAGCTTGGCTACACCTTC.

This clone showed up just once. The V and J genes are TRBV28 and TRBJ1-5; D remains ambiguous. The germline CDR1 and CDR2 sequences are MDHEN and SYDVKM. Trimming removed 4 bases from V and 5 bases from J, with 6 bases in between. CDR3 length: 12 amino acids. CDR3 in amino acids: CASSYGDQPQHF. DNA for the CDR3: TGTGCCAGCAGTTACGGTGATCAGCCCCAGCATTTT.

This sequence joins TRBV19 and TRBJ2-6; a possible D gene is TRBD1 (5 bases). This CDR3 is 16 amino acids long. V was clipped by 5 bases and J by 0 bases, with 11 bases between them. Germline V lookup: CDR1 LNHDA, CDR2 SQIVND (reference sequence). DNA for the CDR3: TGTGCCAGTAGTCCACGACAGACCTCTGGGGCCAACGTCCTGACTTTC. Encoded protein: CASSPRQTSGANVLTF.

The V call is TRBV5-1, the J call TRBJ2-2; TRBD1 matches 8 bases. The CDR3 spans 16 residues. Germline CDR1 reads SGHRS; CDR2 reads YFSETQ. Trimming at V came to 4 bases and at J to 5 bases, leaving 10 bases not matched to a gene. The DNA of the CDR3 is TGCGCCAGCAGCGCCAGTACAGGGGGACGAACCGGGGAGCTGTTTTTT. Encoded protein: CASSASTGGRTGELFF.

The V call is TRBV7-6, the J call TRBJ1-3, with D hard to call. Germline V gene data show CDR1 as SGHVS and CDR2 as FNYEAQ. Trimming removed 4 bases from V and 8 bases from J, with 6 bases in between. This CDR3 contains 11 residues. DNA of the CDR3: TGTGCCAGCAGCTCTGCGGACACCATATATTTT. Its protein product is CASSSADTIYF.

The chain recombines TRBV28 with TRBJ1-5, with 7 bases fitting TRBD1. The CDR3 extends over 24 amino acids. With V trimmed by 1 base and J by 0 bases, 27 bases remained unmatched. Germline CDR1 is MDHEN and CDR2 is SYDVKM. Here the CDR3 DNA reads TGTGCCAGCAGTTTATATGCCCGGGGACAGCACGCGCGAATAAATATATATAGCAATCAGCCCCAGCATTTT. Translating gives CASSLYARGQHARINIYSNQPQHF.

The gene calls are TRBV19 and TRBJ1-2; D is unresolved. Trimming removed 9 bases at V and 6 bases at J, with 17 bases between. This CDR3 has 13 residues. Germline CDR1 is LNHDA and CDR2 is SQIVND (reference sequence). The chain's CDR3 is CASALGRIDGYTF. CDR3 in DNA: TGTGCCAGCGCCTTAGGACGAATTGATGGCTACACCTTC.

This sequence joins TRBV25-1 and TRBJ2-3, with D uncertain. Germline loops: CDR1 MGHDK, CDR2 SYGVNS. This CDR3 region has 15 residues. Trimming took 2 bases from V and 4 from J, leaving 13 bases between them. The DNA for the CDR3 is TGTGCCAGCAGTGAAGTCGGGCTAACGTCAGATACGCAGTATTTT. It codes for CASSEVGLTSDTQYF.

The chain is built from TRBV9 and TRBJ2-6; D unclear. The CDR3 is made up of 15 amino acids. The V gene's germline CDR1 is SGDLS and CDR2 YYNGEE. V lost 3 bases, J lost 4 bases, and 11 bases lay in between. The CDR3 DNA follows: TGTGCCAGCAGCGAGTGGGAATACGGGGCCAACGTCCTGACTTTC. As protein: CASSEWEYGANVLTF.

This clone appeared once. V and J are TRBV2 and TRBJ2-7, with 11 bases lining up with TRBD2. In germline, CDR1 is SNHLY, CDR2 FYNNEI. Trimming removed 7 bases from V and 2 bases from J; junction bases left unmatched: 7. The CDR3 is 15 amino acids. The CDR3 loop reads CASNILAGGPYEQYF. CDR3 nucleotide sequence: TGTGCCAGCAACATCCTAGCGGGGGGACCCTACGAGCAGTACTTC.

The chain uses TRBV6-5 and TRBJ1-1, with no clear D. Germline CDR1 is MNHEY and CDR2 is SVGAGI. V gave up 10 bases and J gave up 3 bases, with 15 bases separating them. There are 13 residues in the CDR3. The CDR3 DNA is TGTGCCACAATGTGGGCTAAGGACACTGAAGCTTTCTTT. Translating it yields CATMWAKDTEAFF.

This chain connects TRBV7-3 to TRBJ1-2; 8 bases map to TRBD1. V was pared by 5 bases and J by 4 bases, with 9 bases of the junction left unmatched. Per germline, CDR1 SGHTA and CDR2 FQGTGA. This CDR3 is 15 amino acids long. The CDR3 is CASSEGQATAYGYTF. The CDR3 bases are TGTGCCAGCAGCGAGGGACAGGCCACGGCCTATGGCTACACCTTC.

The V and J genes are TRBV5-1 and TRBJ2-3; TRBD2 is a possible D gene (6 bases). The germline gives CDR1 SGHRS, CDR2 YFSETQ. There are 14 residues in the CDR3. With 4 bases removed from V and 1 base from J, the gap between germline ends came to 10 bases. The CDR3 DNA reads as TGCGCCAGCAGCGGCGGGGCCCGCACAGATACGCAGTATTTT. This encodes CASSGGARTDTQYF.

The rearrangement uses TRBV7-2 and TRBJ2-3; D is undetermined. CDR1 is SGHTA and CDR2 is FQGNSA in the germline V gene. The germline V and J ends were trimmed by 6 bases and 0 bases, with 7 bases remaining between them. This CDR3 contains 13 residues. The CDR3 protein is CASRGGSTDTQYF. The CDR3 region has the DNA TGTGCCAGCAGGGGCGGAAGCACAGATACGCAGTATTTT.

The V and J genes are TRBV25-1 and TRBJ2-2, with 7 bases aligning to TRBD1. This CDR3 region has 15 residues. Germline V gene data show CDR1 as MGHDK and CDR2 as SYGVNS. The junction had 7 bases not matched to a gene; V was cut back by 4 bases and J by 5 bases. The CDR3 region is CASSVRGGKTGELFF. CDR3 coding DNA: TGTGCCAGCAGTGTCCGAGGGGGCAAGACCGGGGAGCTGTTTTTT.

Only one count was recorded for this clone. The chain recombines TRBV6-5 with TRBJ2-7, with TRBD2 identical over 13 bases. The CDR3 runs 15 residues. Germline CDR1 and CDR2: MNHEY and SVGAGI. With 10 bases clipped from V and 3 bases from J, the junction kept 9 bases outside the gene matches. The CDR3 coding sequence is TGTGCCACCAGGGAGGGACTAGCGGGGTTCTACGAGCAGTACTTC. Its translation is CATREGLAGFYEQYF.

V and J are TRBV7-3 and TRBJ2-1; D tentatively fits TRBD1 or TRBD2 (7 bases each). CDR3 length: 15 residues. V was shortened by 5 bases and J by 9 bases, with 20 bases between the two germline ends. Germline V gene lookup returns CDR1 SGHTA and CDR2 FQGTGA. This chain's CDR3 is CASSDRQGGGIEQFF. The DNA for the CDR3 is TGTGCCAGCAGCGATCGACAGGGCGGGGGTATTGAGCAGTTCTTC. Based on the CDR3 plus reference TRBV7-3 and TRBJ2-1, the full variable domain is GAGVSQTPSNKVTEKGKYVELRCDPISGHTALYWYRQSLGQGPEFLIYFQGTGAADDSGLPNDRFFAVRPEGSVSTLKIQRTERGDSAVYLCASSDRQGGGIEQFFGPGTRLTVL.

The chain is built from TRBV7-3 and TRBJ1-6; TRBD1 matches 8 bases. Germline loops: CDR1 SGHTA, CDR2 FQGTGA. V dropped 5 bases and J dropped 8; count of bases not matched to a gene: 2. CDR3 length: 13 amino acids. CDR3 amino acids: CASSGTGYSPLHF. The CDR3 nucleotides read TGTGCCAGCAGCGGGACAGGTTATTCACCCCTCCACTTT.

This chain connects TRBV6-1 to TRBJ2-7; TRBD2 matches 7 bases. The CDR3 contains 15 residues. CDR1 is MNHNS, CDR2 SASEGT, per germline. V lost 5 bases and J lost 6; bases outside the gene matches: 13. CDR3 sequence reads: CASSPGGGVPTEQYF. The CDR3 nucleotides read TGTGCCAGCAGTCCGGGGGGAGGGGTCCCTACCGAGCAGTACTTC.